Listed below are T cell receptor beta chains from one sample, sequenced in a study of CD8+ T cells in alopecia areata. Here immunoSEQ multiplex PCR was the method, and the copy in TCRdb shows in-frame clones only, minus some. Of nearly 200,000 clones detected, about 62% appear once; the ten largest clones hold roughly 5.8%. The starting material was CD4+ T cells sorted from blood, obtained at week 24, from a patient treated with tofacitinib. The receptors here all came from a human donor with alopecia areata. The CDR3 runs from the conserved cysteine through the conserved F or W. A D gene is named only where the DNA matches it firmly. Clone size appears in some rows only: once, few, many, or a class for an expanded clone.

clone_size: .
d_call: .
j_call: TRBJ2-5
v_call: TRBV7-3
cdr3_nt: TGTGCCAGCAGCTTAACGGGGGGCCCCAGGGAGACCCAGTACTTC
cdr3_aa: CASSLTGGPRETQYF

clone_size: .
d_call: .
j_call: TRBJ2-6
v_call: TRBV4-3
cdr3_nt: TGCGCCAGCAGCCAAGGAATCGCTGCCTCTGGGGCCAACGTCCTGACTTTC
cdr3_aa: CASSQGIAASGANVLTF

clone_size: .
d_call: TRBD2
j_call: TRBJ2-2
v_call: TRBV9
cdr3_nt: TGTGCCAGCAGCCCTCGGACTAGTGGCACCGGGGAGCTGTTTTTT
cdr3_aa: CASSPRTSGTGELFF

clone_size: few
d_call: .
j_call: TRBJ2-3
v_call: TRBV7-8
cdr3_nt: TGTGCCAGCAGAAGGGACGTAGGCACAGATACGCAGTATTTT
cdr3_aa: CASRRDVGTDTQYF

clone_size: .
d_call: TRBD2
j_call: TRBJ2-1
v_call: TRBV15
cdr3_nt: TGTGCCACCAGCAGCGGGACTAGCGGGTCCAATGAGCAGTTCTTC
cdr3_aa: CATSSGTSGSNEQFF

clone_size: .
d_call: .
j_call: TRBJ2-3
v_call: TRBV7-2
cdr3_nt: TGTGCCAGCAGCTTACGGCCTATCGGGACCACAGATACGCAGTATTTT
cdr3_aa: CASSLRPIGTTDTQYF

clone_size: .
d_call: TRBD1
j_call: TRBJ1-2
v_call: TRBV7-3
cdr3_nt: TGTGCCAGCAGCTTATCGGGGACAGGGTCTGGCTACACCTTC
cdr3_aa: CASSLSGTGSGYTF

clone_size: .
d_call: TRBD1
j_call: TRBJ2-7
v_call: TRBV15
cdr3_nt: TGTGCCACCAGCAGAGATCTGGCAGGGGGCTACGAGCAGTACTTC
cdr3_aa: CATSRDLAGGYEQYF

clone_size: .
d_call: .
j_call: TRBJ2-5
v_call: TRBV5-6
cdr3_nt: TGTGCCAGCAGCTTGGATTGGATTAAAGAGACCCAGTACTTC
cdr3_aa: CASSLDWIKETQYF

clone_size: .
d_call: TRBD1
j_call: TRBJ1-4
v_call: TRBV18
cdr3_nt: TGTGCCAGCTCACCCGGACAGGGAGGTGAAAAACTGTTTTTT
cdr3_aa: CASSPGQGGEKLFF

clone_size: .
d_call: TRBD1
j_call: TRBJ1-3
v_call: TRBV27
cdr3_nt: TGTGCCAGCAGACATACAGGGGGGTCGTGGGAAAACACCATATATTTT
cdr3_aa: CASRHTGGSWENTIYF

clone_size: many
d_call: .
j_call: TRBJ2-6
v_call: TRBV7-2
cdr3_nt: TGTGCCAGCAGCTTAGTCTCTATGTCCTCTGGGGCCAACGTCCTGACTTTC
cdr3_aa: CASSLVSMSSGANVLTF

clone_size: .
d_call: .
j_call: TRBJ2-7
v_call: TRBV4-1
cdr3_nt: TGCGCCAGCAGCCAAGGCACTCTAGGGCCTTACGAGCAGTACTTC
cdr3_aa: CASSQGTLGPYEQYF

clone_size: few
d_call: .
j_call: TRBJ1-2
v_call: TRBV4-1
cdr3_nt: TGCGCCAGCAGCCAATCTAACTATGGCTACACCTTC
cdr3_aa: CASSQSNYGYTF

clone_size: .
d_call: TRBD2
j_call: TRBJ2-5
v_call: TRBV7-2
cdr3_nt: TGTGCCAGCAGATACCAGCGGGAGGGCCTTGAGACCCAGTACTTC
cdr3_aa: CASRYQREGLETQYF

clone_size: .
d_call: TRBD1
j_call: TRBJ2-2
v_call: TRBV5-1
cdr3_nt: TGCGCCAGCAGCCCGATGACAGGGACGGTTTACGGGGAGCTGTTTTTT
cdr3_aa: CASSPMTGTVYGELFF

clone_size: .
d_call: .
j_call: TRBJ1-4
v_call: TRBV5-1
cdr3_nt: TGCGCCAGCAGGGGAGGCAATGAAAAACTGTTTTTT
cdr3_aa: CASRGGNEKLFF

clone_size: few
d_call: .
j_call: TRBJ1-6
v_call: TRBV4-1
cdr3_nt: TGCGCCAGCAGCCAAGAACTTTCGGGACGGACGAATTCACCCCTCCACTTT
cdr3_aa: CASSQELSGRTNSPLHF

clone_size: few
d_call: .
j_call: TRBJ1-2
v_call: TRBV29-1
cdr3_nt: TGCAGCGTTGAATCCCAGGACTATGGCTACACCTTC
cdr3_aa: CSVESQDYGYTF

clone_size: .
d_call: TRBD1
j_call: TRBJ1-2
v_call: TRBV4-3
cdr3_nt: TGCGCCAGCAGCCCGGGACGGGACAGGGGGCTACTCGGCTACACCTTC
cdr3_aa: CASSPGRDRGLLGYTF

clone_size: .
d_call: TRBD2
j_call: TRBJ2-1
v_call: TRBV29-1
cdr3_nt: TGCAGCGGGACTAGAGTCAATGAGCAGTTCTTC
cdr3_aa: CSGTRVNEQFF

clone_size: .
d_call: .
j_call: TRBJ1-4
v_call: TRBV27
cdr3_nt: TGTGCCAGCAGTTCCCGTCGTTTCGAAAAACTGTTTTTT
cdr3_aa: CASSSRRFEKLFF

clone_size: .
d_call: TRBD1
j_call: TRBJ1-1
v_call: TRBV5-1
cdr3_nt: TGCGCCAGCAGCGCAGTACGACAGGGAGGGAACACTGAAGCTTTCTTT
cdr3_aa: CASSAVRQGGNTEAFF

clone_size: .
d_call: .
j_call: TRBJ1-1
v_call: TRBV7-3
cdr3_nt: TGTGCCAGCAGCTTAGAGAGGAACACTGAAGCTTTCTTT
cdr3_aa: CASSLERNTEAFF

clone_size: .
d_call: .
j_call: TRBJ1-1
v_call: TRBV30
cdr3_nt: TGTGCCTGGAGTGTCTTCCAGGATAAGGCTTTCTTT
cdr3_aa: CAWSVFQDKAFF

clone_size: .
d_call: .
j_call: TRBJ2-7
v_call: TRBV28
cdr3_nt: TGTGCCAGCAGTTTACGTGGGGTGATGCCCTACGAGCAGTACTTC
cdr3_aa: CASSLRGVMPYEQYF

clone_size: .
d_call: .
j_call: TRBJ2-7
v_call: TRBV6-1
cdr3_nt: TGTGCCAGCAGTGAAGGCGGGTCCGACTACGAGCAGTACTTC
cdr3_aa: CASSEGGSDYEQYF

clone_size: .
d_call: .
j_call: TRBJ1-1
v_call: TRBV10-3
cdr3_nt: TGTGCCATCGCGGGCAACCGGGGGACTGAAGCTTTCTTT
cdr3_aa: CAIAGNRGTEAFF

clone_size: once
d_call: .
j_call: TRBJ1-5
v_call: TRBV30
cdr3_nt: TGTGCCTGGAGTGTACGGGTAGGGATTTCGAGCAATCAGCCCCAGCATTTT
cdr3_aa: CAWSVRVGISSNQPQHF

clone_size: .
d_call: .
j_call: TRBJ2-1
v_call: TRBV28
cdr3_nt: TGTGCCAGCAGTCCCCCTCCCCTCTACAATGAGCAGTTCTTC
cdr3_aa: CASSPPPLYNEQFF

clone_size: .
d_call: .
j_call: TRBJ2-1
v_call: TRBV4-3
cdr3_nt: TGCGCCAGCAGCGTTCATATAAGGGCAGTACGCTACAATGAGCAGTTCTTC
cdr3_aa: CASSVHIRAVRYNEQFF

clone_size: .
d_call: TRBD2
j_call: TRBJ2-1
v_call: TRBV27
cdr3_nt: TGTGCCAGCAGTCCAAAGGGACTAGCGGGAACCGAGCAGTTCTTC
cdr3_aa: CASSPKGLAGTEQFF

clone_size: .
d_call: .
j_call: TRBJ1-5
v_call: TRBV7-9
cdr3_nt: TGTGCCAGCAGCCAGGACGGCAATCAGCCCCAGCATTTT
cdr3_aa: CASSQDGNQPQHF

clone_size: .
d_call: TRBD1
j_call: TRBJ2-7
v_call: TRBV7-9
cdr3_nt: TGTGCCAGCAGCTTAACAGGGGGCGTCTACGAGCAGTACTTC
cdr3_aa: CASSLTGGVYEQYF

clone_size: few
d_call: TRBD1
j_call: TRBJ2-5
v_call: TRBV5-1
cdr3_nt: TGCGCCAGCAGATTGGGACAGCAAGAGACCCAGTACTTC
cdr3_aa: CASRLGQQETQYF

clone_size: .
d_call: TRBD2
j_call: TRBJ2-1
v_call: TRBV5-6
cdr3_nt: TGTGCCAGCAGCTGGCATAGCGGGAGCACCCCAGGTGAGCAGTTCTTC
cdr3_aa: CASSWHSGSTPGEQFF

clone_size: few
d_call: .
j_call: TRBJ2-7
v_call: TRBV7-9
cdr3_nt: TGTGCCAGCAGCGCTAAGGGTTTTACCTACGAGCAGTACTTC
cdr3_aa: CASSAKGFTYEQYF

clone_size: .
d_call: .
j_call: TRBJ1-2
v_call: TRBV30
cdr3_nt: TGTGCCTGGAGTTCGGGGAGGGACTATGGCTACACCTTC
cdr3_aa: CAWSSGRDYGYTF

clone_size: .
d_call: TRBD2
j_call: TRBJ2-7
v_call: TRBV7-2
cdr3_nt: TGTGCCAGCAGCTTAGCTAGCGGGGGGACCTACGAGCAGTACTTC
cdr3_aa: CASSLASGGTYEQYF

clone_size: .
d_call: .
j_call: TRBJ2-1
v_call: TRBV5-1
cdr3_nt: TGCGCCAGCAGCTTGGCCTCACAGGGAGGTGTCGATGAGCAGTTCTTC
cdr3_aa: CASSLASQGGVDEQFF

clone_size: .
d_call: .
j_call: TRBJ2-7
v_call: TRBV30
cdr3_nt: TGTGCCTGTTCTTTAACGAGCGAGCAGTACTTC
cdr3_aa: CACSLTSEQYF

clone_size: .
d_call: TRBD2
j_call: TRBJ2-3
v_call: TRBV30
cdr3_nt: TGTGCCTGGAGCGGCGGGAGCAGGGGCACAGATACGCAGTATTTT
cdr3_aa: CAWSGGSRGTDTQYF

clone_size: .
d_call: .
j_call: TRBJ1-6
v_call: TRBV25-1
cdr3_nt: TGTGCCAGCAGTGAATCGGGGACGTGGTCACCCCTCCACTTT
cdr3_aa: CASSESGTWSPLHF